What follows are 28 T cell receptor beta chains derived from one specimen sequenced in a study of beta chain features in type 1 diabetes. Reverse transcription of all isolated RNA meant that expressed TCRB transcripts were sequenced. This table comes from immunoSEQ multiplex PCR, and its TCRdb copy is limited to in-frame clones, with some not included. Among about 450,000 clones, roughly an eighth were seen once, and the ten largest hold 0.045% to 0.06%. The sample was naive CD4+ T cells from blood. Receptors originate from a woman younger than 35 in good health.

This clone showed up just a few times. This specimen includes other DNA sequences encoding the same CDR3. The chain joins TRBV7-9 to TRBJ2-7; 10 nucleotides agree with TRBD1. Trimming cost V 5 bases and J 0 bases; bases outside gene matches: 4. The CDR3 is made up of 15 amino acids. In germline, CDR1 is SEHNR, CDR2 FQNEAQ (reference sequence). The CDR3 region has the DNA TGTGCCAGCAGCCCGGGACAGGGGAGCTCCTACGAGCAGTACGTC. It encodes CASSPGQGSSYEQYV.

This clone was seen a handful of times. The chain joins TRBV23-1 to TRBJ2-1; D possibly corresponds to TRBD2 (6 bases). TRBV23-1 is sorted into the ORF group, with uncertain function. The V and J ends lost 3 bases and 6 bases respectively, with 18 bases between them. This CDR3 has 16 amino acids. CDR3 protein: CASSHGGDPSTNEQFF. As DNA, the CDR3 is TGCGCCAGCAGTCACGGCGGGGACCCTTCCACCAATGAGCAGTTCTTC.

This sequence joins TRBV7-3 and TRBJ2-3, with 10 bases aligning to TRBD1. In germline, CDR1 is SGHTA, CDR2 FQGTGA. After removal of 6 bases from V and 2 bases from J, the junction contained 8 bases not matched to a gene. The CDR3 has 16 amino acids. The CDR3 bases are TGTGCCAGCAGTCCCGGGACAGGGGTCTACACAGATACGCAGTATTTT. It yields the protein CASSPGTGVYTDTQYF.

This chain links TRBV5-6 with TRBJ2-1; 12 nucleotides agree with TRBD2. This CDR3 contains 16 residues. V was clipped by 4 bases and J by 8 bases; unmatched bases: 10. Germline V gene lookup returns CDR1 SGHDT and CDR2 YYEEEE. CDR3 nucleotide sequence: TGTGCCAGCAGCACGACTCGGACTAGCGGGAATCATGAGCAGTTCTTC. Its translation: CASSTTRTSGNHEQFF.

This clone was counted between two and nine times. V usage is TRBV4-1 and J usage is TRBJ1-5; D possibly corresponds to TRBD1 (6 bases). V gave up 0 bases and J gave up 4 bases, with 22 bases separating them. The CDR3 runs 19 residues. CDR1 and CDR2 (germline): MGHRA, YSYEKL. CDR3 sequence reads: CASSQDWVGGRRRNQPQHF. CDR3 nucleotide sequence: TGCGCCAGCAGCCAAGATTGGGTAGGGGGGCGACGAAGAAATCAGCCCCAGCATTTT.

V gene TRBV5-1 combines with J gene TRBJ2-3, with 10 bases aligning to TRBD2. The CDR3 is 16 amino acids. V shed 4 bases, J shed 5 bases, and the junction held 10 bases outside the gene matches. Germline V gives CDR1 SGHRS, CDR2 YFSETQ. The DNA for the CDR3 is TGCGCCAGCAGCCCGCCGGCTAGCGGGAGAGGAGATACGCAGTATTTT. Encoded protein: CASSPPASGRGDTQYF.

The chain recombines TRBV7-9 with TRBJ1-5; the match to TRBD1 covers 11 bases. The germline gives CDR1 SEHNR, CDR2 FQNEAQ (reference sequence). The J segment lost 6 bases and the V segment lost 5 bases, leaving 3 bases of the junction unmatched. The CDR3 length is 14 residues. The CDR3 spells CASSPGTGGQPQHF. CDR3 sequence (DNA): TGTGCCAGCAGCCCAGGGACAGGGGGTCAGCCCCAGCATTTT.

The sample holds a few counts of this clone. The rearrangement links TRBV6-5 to TRBJ2-3; possible D gene TRBD2, 5 bases. CDR3 length: 14 amino acids. V was pared by 6 bases and J by 2 bases, with 12 bases between. In germline, CDR1 is MNHEY, CDR2 SVGAGI. This CDR3 reads CASSQAETTDTQYF. The CDR3 region has the DNA TGTGCCAGCAGCCAAGCGGAGACCACAGATACGCAGTATTTT.

The CDR3, as DNA: TGTGCCAGCAGTGATGGATACAGTCTCTACAATGAGCAGTTCTTC. It encodes CASSDGYSLYNEQFF. V and J are TRBV2 and TRBJ2-1; D not certain. Germline CDR1 reads SNHLY; CDR2 reads FYNNEI. The CDR3 is 15 amino acids. Trimming took off 3 bases at V and 3 bases at J, with 12 bases between the two ends.

This clone was seen a handful of times. J is TRBJ1-2 and V is TRBV30, with D uncertain. V lost 3 bases, J lost 4 bases, and 12 bases lay in between. Germline CDR1 is GTSNPN and CDR2 is SVGIG (reference sequence). This CDR3 comprises 13 residues. The DNA for the CDR3 is TGTGCCTGGAGAGGAACCGGACGCTATGGCTACACCTTC. This encodes CAWRGTGRYGYTF.

This clone occurred a few times. This sequence joins TRBV29-1 and TRBJ2-1; the match to TRBD2 covers 11 bases. Trimming cost V 7 bases and J 5 bases; bases outside gene matches: 10. Per the germline V gene, CDR1 is SQVTM and CDR2 is ANQGSEA. CDR3 size: 15 residues. The CDR3 region is CSALISGLADNEQFF. DNA for the CDR3: TGCAGCGCGTTGATCTCGGGACTAGCGGACAATGAGCAGTTCTTC.

Only a few counts were recorded for this clone. The chain has TRBV30 and TRBJ1-5; 10 bases are a match to TRBD1. There are 13 residues in the CDR3. V shed 7 bases and J 4 bases; nucleotides not matched to a gene: 4. Germline V CDR1 and CDR2: GTSNPN, SVGIG (reference sequence). The CDR3 region is CASTGGENQPQHF. The CDR3 nucleotides read TGTGCCTCGACAGGGGGCGAAAATCAGCCCCAGCATTTT.

Notes on this clone: Other DNA sequences in this sample translate to the same CDR3. The CDR3 region has the DNA TGTGCCTGGGGACCGTACGAGCAGTACTTC. This codes for CAWGPYEQYF. The chain couples TRBV30 to TRBJ2-7; D remains ambiguous. Trimming took off 5 bases at V and 4 bases at J, with 6 bases between the two ends. CDR1 and CDR2 from the germline V gene are GTSNPN and SVGIG (reference sequence). This CDR3 spans 10 amino acids.

This clone was detected a few times. This sequence joins TRBV4-1 and TRBJ2-1; the D gene is possibly TRBD2 (6 bases). Trimming took 2 bases from V and 15 from J, leaving 20 bases between them. The germline V gene encodes CDR1 MGHRA and CDR2 YSYEKL. This CDR3 comprises 14 residues. CDR3 coding DNA: TGCGCCAGCAGCCAACCATCGTCGGGGACTCGGCGGTTCTTC. Protein product: CASSQPSSGTRRFF.

V and J are TRBV9 and TRBJ2-5, with a tentative D call TRBD2 (5 bases). The V gene lost 1 base and the J gene lost 3 bases, with 7 bases spanning the gap. In germline, CDR1 is SGDLS, CDR2 YYNGEE. The length of the CDR3 is 13 residues. CDR3 region: CASSVLGEETQYF. CDR3 nucleotide sequence: TGTGCCAGCAGCGTACTCGGGGAAGAGACCCAGTACTTC. Complete variable domain (other parts from reference TRBV9 and TRBJ2-5): DSGVTQTPKHLITATGQRVTLRCSPRSGDLSVYWYQQSLDQGLQFLIQYYNGEERAKGNILERFSAQQFPDLHSELNLSSLELGDSALYFCASSVLGEETQYFGPGTRLLVL.

This clone was seen a few times. The chain has TRBV25-1 and TRBJ2-4; 9 bases are a match to TRBD1. Germline V gives CDR1 MGHDK, CDR2 SYGVNS. CDR3 size: 14 residues. The trim removed 6 bases at V and 9 bases at J, leaving 9 bases unmatched. The CDR3 nucleotides are TGTGCCAGCAGCGAAGCCGGGACAGGGTCCATTCAGTACTTC. Translation gives CASSEAGTGSIQYF.

The CDR3 nucleotides are TGTGCCAGCAGCTTAGGTGTACACAGGGGGAACACTGAAGCTTTCTTT. It is translated as CASSLGVHRGNTEAFF. V and J are TRBV11-2 and TRBJ1-1; TRBD1 agrees at 7 bases. The germline V gene encodes CDR1 SGHAT and CDR2 FQNNGV. The CDR3 runs 16 residues. V dropped 1 base and J dropped 1; count of bases not matched to a gene: 6.

This chain links TRBV5-1 with TRBJ1-1; TRBD1 is a possible D gene (6 bases). With 4 bases removed from V and 4 bases from J, the gap between germline ends came to 11 bases. CDR3 length: 13 residues. CDR1 is SGHRS, CDR2 YFSETQ, per germline. The CDR3 sequence is CASSATGSTEAFF. CDR3 in DNA: TGCGCCAGCAGCGCCACAGGGTCCACTGAAGCTTTCTTT.

The chain links TRBV1 to TRBJ1-4; the table's D call of TRBD1 was not tested on the DNA. TRBV1 is deemed a pseudogene. CDR3 size: 16 residues. CDR3 sequence: CTSSQETTFGREKLFF. CDR3 DNA: TGCACCAGCAGCCAGGAAACGACATTTGGTCGTGAAAAACTGTTTTTT.

This clone occurred a few times. The chain combines TRBV5-1 with TRBJ2-5; tentatively, D is TRBD1 or TRBD2 (5 bases each). This CDR3 contains 14 residues. Trimming pared 3 bases from V and 7 bases from J, leaving 16 bases between. The V gene's germline CDR1 is SGHRS and CDR2 YFSETQ. In DNA, the CDR3 is TGCGCCAGCAGCTCCTCGGGGCTGTCGGGGACCCAGTACTTC. Translated: CASSSSGLSGTQYF.

This clone was counted at least ten times. The rearrangement uses TRBV30 and TRBJ2-5; the match to TRBD2 covers 9 bases. CDR1 and CDR2 (germline): GTSNPN, SVGIG (reference sequence). This CDR3 has 13 amino acids. Trimming cost V 3 bases and J 5 bases; bases outside gene matches: 4. CDR3 sequence: CAWRNSGSETQYF. In nucleotides, the CDR3 is TGTGCCTGGAGAAATAGCGGGAGCGAGACCCAGTACTTC.

This clone was seen just once. The chain has TRBV18 and TRBJ2-7; 9 bases align to TRBD2. Germline trimming cut 6 bases from V and 3 bases from J; bases unmatched to any gene: 12. CDR3 size: 16 residues. Germline CDR1 is KGHSH and CDR2 is LQKENI. The chain's CDR3 is CASSAGSGSPIYEQYF. The CDR3 DNA follows: TGTGCCAGCTCTGCGGGTAGCGGGAGCCCTATCTACGAGCAGTACTTC.

This clone was picked up a small number of times. This sequence joins TRBV4-3 and TRBJ2-3; 9 positions agree with TRBD2. J lost 2 bases, V lost 4 bases, and 10 bases had no gene match. CDR1 and CDR2 from the germline V gene are LGHNA and YSLEER. CDR3 length: 17 amino acids. The CDR3 DNA reads as TGCGCCAGCAGCCTGAATAGCGGGAGATGGAACACAGATACGCAGTATTTT. Protein sequence: CASSLNSGRWNTDTQYF.

This clone was counted only a few times. The rearrangement uses TRBV27 and TRBJ2-7, with 7 positions matching TRBD2. The CDR3 length is 13 residues. The V gene's germline CDR1 is MNHEY and CDR2 SMNVEV (reference sequence). Germline trimming cut 2 bases from V and 7 bases from J; bases unmatched to any gene: 5. The CDR3 reads CASSLAGVGEQYF. The CDR3, as DNA: TGTGCCAGCAGTTTAGCGGGAGTAGGAGAGCAGTACTTC.

A few counts support this clone. The chain couples TRBV9 to TRBJ2-3; TRBD1 might be the D (5 bases). The CDR3 is 14 residues long. CDR1 and CDR2 from the germline V gene are SGDLS and YYNGEE. Trimming left V 4 bases short and J 4 bases short, with 13 bases between. The DNA of the CDR3 is TGTGCCAGCAGCTCCCAGGGTGGGTCAGATACGCAGTATTTT. Its protein product is CASSSQGGSDTQYF.

The chain uses TRBV14 and TRBJ1-2; a weak D match, TRBD1 (6 bases). CDR3 length: 13 amino acids. Deletions cut 4 bases from V and 8 bases from J, with 14 bases between. Per the germline V gene, CDR1 is SGHDN and CDR2 is FVKESK. For the CDR3, the DNA is TGTGCCAGCAGCCCCGGGGGCGCTTGGGGCTACACCTTC. Protein product: CASSPGGAWGYTF.

The chain has TRBV2 and TRBJ2-1; D is possibly TRBD1 or TRBD2 (6 bases each). CDR3 size: 12 residues. V was clipped by 8 bases and J by 9 bases, with 14 bases between them. Germline loops: CDR1 SNHLY, CDR2 FYNNEI. CDR3 protein: CASDKQGGEQFF. The DNA for the CDR3 is TGTGCCAGCGATAAACAGGGAGGTGAGCAGTTCTTC.

This clone was detected only a few times. The rearrangement joins TRBV11-1 to TRBJ2-7, with D possibly TRBD2 on 6 matching bases. CDR1 and CDR2 (germline): SGHAT, FQDESV (reference sequence). The ends were cut back, 0 bases at V and 3 bases at J, with 6 bases in the middle. The CDR3 spans 13 residues. CDR3 sequence reads: CASSLAEGYEQYV. As DNA, the CDR3 is TGTGCCAGCAGCTTAGCGGAGGGCTACGAGCAGTACGTC.